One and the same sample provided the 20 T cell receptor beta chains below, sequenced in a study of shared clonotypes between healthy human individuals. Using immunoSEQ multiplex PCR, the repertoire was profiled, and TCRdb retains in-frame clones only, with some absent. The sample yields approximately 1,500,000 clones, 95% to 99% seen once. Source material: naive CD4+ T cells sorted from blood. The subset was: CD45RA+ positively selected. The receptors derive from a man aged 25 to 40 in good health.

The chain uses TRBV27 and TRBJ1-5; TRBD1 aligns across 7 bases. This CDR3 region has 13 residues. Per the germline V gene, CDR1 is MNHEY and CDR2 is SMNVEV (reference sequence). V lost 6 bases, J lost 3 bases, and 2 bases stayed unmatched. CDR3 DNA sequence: TGTGCCAGCAGGACAGGGATCAATCAGCCCCAGCATTTT. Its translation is CASRTGINQPQHF.

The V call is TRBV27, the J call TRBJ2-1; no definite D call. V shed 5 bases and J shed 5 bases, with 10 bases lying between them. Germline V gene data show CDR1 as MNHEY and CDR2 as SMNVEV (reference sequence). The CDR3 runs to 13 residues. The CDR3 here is CASSPHSNNEQFF. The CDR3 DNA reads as TGTGCCAGCAGTCCCCACAGCAACAATGAGCAGTTCTTC.

The CDR3 loop reads CASSFRGGETYEQYF. In DNA form, the CDR3 reads TGTGCCAGCAGCTTTCGAGGGGGGGAAACCTACGAGCAGTACTTC. The V call is TRBV5-4, the J call TRBJ2-7, with D maybe TRBD2 (7 bases). Germline-derived CDR1 and CDR2 are SGHNT and YYREEE (reference sequence). This CDR3 contains 15 residues. The V gene lost 2 bases and the J gene lost 2 bases, with 14 bases spanning the gap.

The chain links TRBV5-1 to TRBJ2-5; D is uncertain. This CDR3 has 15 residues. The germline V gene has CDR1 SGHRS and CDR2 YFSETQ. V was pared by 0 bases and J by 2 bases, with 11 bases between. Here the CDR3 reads CASSLAGSVQETQYF. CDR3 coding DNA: TGCGCCAGCAGCTTGGCCGGGTCGGTACAAGAGACCCAGTACTTC. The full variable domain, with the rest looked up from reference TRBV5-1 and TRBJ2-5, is KAGVTQTPRYLIKTRGQQVTLSCSPISGHRSVSWYQQTPGQGLQFLFEYFSETQRNKGNFPGRFSGRQFSNSRSEMNVSTLELGDSALYLCASSLAGSVQETQYFGPGTRLLVL.

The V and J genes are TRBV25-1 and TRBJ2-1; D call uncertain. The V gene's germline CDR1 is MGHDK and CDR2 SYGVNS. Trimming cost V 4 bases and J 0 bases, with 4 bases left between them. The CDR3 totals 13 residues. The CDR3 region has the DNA TGTGCCAGCAGTGGGAGCTCCTACAATGAGCAGTTCTTC. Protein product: CASSGSSYNEQFF.

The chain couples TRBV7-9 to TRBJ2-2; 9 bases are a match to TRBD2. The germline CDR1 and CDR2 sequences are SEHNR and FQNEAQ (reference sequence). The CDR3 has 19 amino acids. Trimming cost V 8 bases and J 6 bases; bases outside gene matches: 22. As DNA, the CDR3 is TGTGCCAGCCCAAAAATCGGGTTGGAGCGGGAGGCCATCGCCGGGGAGCTGTTTTTT. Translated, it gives CASPKIGLEREAIAGELFF.

The CDR3 loop reads CASKAPGQGGSYYEQYF. CDR3 DNA: TGTGCCAGCAAAGCTCCGGGACAGGGTGGCTCGTACTACGAGCAGTACTTC. This chain uses TRBV28 with TRBJ2-7; 9 nucleotides match TRBD1. With 7 bases clipped from V and 3 bases from J, the junction kept 16 bases outside the gene matches. The CDR3 sequence is 17 residues long. Per germline, CDR1 MDHEN and CDR2 SYDVKM.

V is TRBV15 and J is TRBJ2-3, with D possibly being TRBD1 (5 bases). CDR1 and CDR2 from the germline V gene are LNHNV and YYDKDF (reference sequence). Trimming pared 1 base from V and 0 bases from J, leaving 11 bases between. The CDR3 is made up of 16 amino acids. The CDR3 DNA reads TGTGCCACCAGCAGAGCGGTGGCAGGGAGCACAGATACGCAGTATTTT. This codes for CATSRAVAGSTDTQYF.

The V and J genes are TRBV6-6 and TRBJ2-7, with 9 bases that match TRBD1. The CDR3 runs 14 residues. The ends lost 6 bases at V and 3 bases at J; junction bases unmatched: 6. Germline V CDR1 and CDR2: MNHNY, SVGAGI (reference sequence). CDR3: CASRPGQGNYEQYF. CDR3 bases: TGTGCCAGCAGACCGGGACAGGGCAACTACGAGCAGTACTTC.

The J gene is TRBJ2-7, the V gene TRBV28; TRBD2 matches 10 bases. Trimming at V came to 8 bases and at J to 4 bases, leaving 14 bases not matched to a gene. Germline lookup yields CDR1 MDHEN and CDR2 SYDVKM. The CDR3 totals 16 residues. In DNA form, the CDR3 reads TGTGCCAGCCACGACCCTCTAGCGGGAGACAGGTACGAGCAGTACTTC. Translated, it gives CASHDPLAGDRYEQYF.

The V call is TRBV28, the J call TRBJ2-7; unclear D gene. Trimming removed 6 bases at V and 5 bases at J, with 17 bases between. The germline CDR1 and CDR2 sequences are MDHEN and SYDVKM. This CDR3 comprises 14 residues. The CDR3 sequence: CASRRVSGKNEQYF. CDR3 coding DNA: TGTGCCAGCAGACGGGTCTCGGGTAAGAACGAGCAGTACTTC.

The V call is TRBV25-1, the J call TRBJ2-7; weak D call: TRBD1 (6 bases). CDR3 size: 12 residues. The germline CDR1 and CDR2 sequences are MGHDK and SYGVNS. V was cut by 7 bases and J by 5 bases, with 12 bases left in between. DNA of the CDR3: TGTGCCAGCAATCTCCGGGACAACGAGCAGTACTTC. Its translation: CASNLRDNEQYF.

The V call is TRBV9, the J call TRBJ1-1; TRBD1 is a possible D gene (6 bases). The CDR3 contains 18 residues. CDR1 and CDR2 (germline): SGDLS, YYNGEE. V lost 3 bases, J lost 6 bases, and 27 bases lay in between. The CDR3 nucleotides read TGTGCCAGCAGCGCCACCCATATCGACAGGAGGGGTGGCTCTGAAGCTTTCTTT. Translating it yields CASSATHIDRRGGSEAFF. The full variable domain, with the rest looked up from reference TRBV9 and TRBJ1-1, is DSGVTQTPKHLITATGQRVTLRCSPRSGDLSVYWYQQSLDQGLQFLIQYYNGEERAKGNILERFSAQQFPDLHSELNLSSLELGDSALYFCASSATHIDRRGGSEAFFGQGTRLTVV.

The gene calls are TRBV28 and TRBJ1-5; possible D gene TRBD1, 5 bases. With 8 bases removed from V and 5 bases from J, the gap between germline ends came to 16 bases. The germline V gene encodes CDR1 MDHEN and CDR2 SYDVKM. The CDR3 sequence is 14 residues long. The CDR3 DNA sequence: TGTGCCAGCCTGGTGGGGGGGGATTATCAGCCCCAGCATTTT. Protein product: CASLVGGDYQPQHF.

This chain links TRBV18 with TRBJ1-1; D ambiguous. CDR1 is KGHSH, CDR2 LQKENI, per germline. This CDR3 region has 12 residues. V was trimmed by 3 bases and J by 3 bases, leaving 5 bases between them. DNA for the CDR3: TGTGCCAGCTCACCGGGTCACACTGAAGCTTTCTTT. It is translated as CASSPGHTEAFF.

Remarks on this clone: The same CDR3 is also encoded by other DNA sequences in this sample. CDR3 nucleotide sequence: TGTGCCAGCAGCGTAGCCAATGAGCAGTTCTTC. Residues: CASSVANEQFF. This chain connects TRBV9 to TRBJ2-1, with no clear D. Trimming shortened V by 0 bases and J by 6 bases, and 1 base separated the two germline ends. Germline V lookup: CDR1 SGDLS, CDR2 YYNGEE. The CDR3 totals 11 residues.

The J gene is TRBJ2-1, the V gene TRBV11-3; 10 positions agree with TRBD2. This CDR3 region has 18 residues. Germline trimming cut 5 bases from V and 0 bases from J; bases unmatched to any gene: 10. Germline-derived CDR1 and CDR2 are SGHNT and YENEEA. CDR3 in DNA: TGTGCCAGCAGCCTCAGCGGGAGGGTCCCGAGCTCCTACAATGAGCAGTTCTTC. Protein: CASSLSGRVPSSYNEQFF.

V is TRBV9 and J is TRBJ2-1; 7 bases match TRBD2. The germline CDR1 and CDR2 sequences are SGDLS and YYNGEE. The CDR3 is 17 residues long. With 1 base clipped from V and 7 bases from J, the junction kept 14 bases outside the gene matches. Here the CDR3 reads CASSVKRHGGSPNEQFF. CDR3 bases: TGTGCCAGCAGCGTAAAGAGACACGGCGGGAGTCCGAATGAGCAGTTCTTC.

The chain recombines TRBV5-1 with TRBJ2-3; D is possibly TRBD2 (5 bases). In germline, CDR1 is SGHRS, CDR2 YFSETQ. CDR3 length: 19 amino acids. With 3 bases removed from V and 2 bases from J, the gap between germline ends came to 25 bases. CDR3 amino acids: CASSSGLGAVIPSTDTQYF. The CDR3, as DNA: TGCGCCAGCAGCTCCGGCCTGGGAGCGGTAATTCCCTCCACAGATACGCAGTATTTT.

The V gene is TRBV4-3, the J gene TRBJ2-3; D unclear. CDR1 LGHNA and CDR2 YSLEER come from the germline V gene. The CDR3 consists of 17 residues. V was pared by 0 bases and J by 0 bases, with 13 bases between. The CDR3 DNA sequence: TGCGCCAGCAGCCAAGAGTTCCGGCATTCTAGCACAGATACGCAGTATTTT. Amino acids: CASSQEFRHSSTDTQYF.